This T cell receptor (beta chain) was sequenced for a study of cytomegalovirus exposure and HLA in healthy donors. Germline assignment: CDR1 LNHDA and CDR2 SQIVND (reference sequence). This CDR3 has 16 amino acids. V gave up 4 bases and J gave up 8 bases; unmatched junction bases: 13. The primer mix had 60 Vbeta and 13 Jbeta primers. Original data processing: In a later analysis, some 80 million unique TCR beta chains included roughly 11 million shared by two or more donors. Repertoires were generated with immunoSEQ multiplex PCR, while TCRdb's copy carries only in-frame clones and drops some. From that table come the V and J calls and clone size; the DNA was used to work out D and trimming. The profile covers 100,000 to 150,000 clones, with about three quarters appearing a single time and around 1.9% taken by the ten largest.

The chain uses TRBV19 and TRBJ2-1; 8 bases align to TRBD1. This receptor was taken from a woman aged 40 to 50 in good health and CMV-seronegative. The sample consisted of PBMCs. CDR3: CASSTGTGRSSDEQFF. CDR3 nucleotides: TGTGCCAGTAGTACCGGGACAGGCCGGAGTTCGGATGAGCAGTTCTTC. Drawing the rest from reference TRBV19 and TRBJ2-1, the complete variable domain is DGGITQSPKYLFRKEGQNVTLSCEQNLNHDAMYWYRQDPGQGLRLIYYSQIVNDFQKGDIAEGYSVSREKKESFPLTVTSAQKNPTAFYLCASSTGTGRSSDEQFFGPGTRLTVL.